These 29 T cell receptor beta chains were sequenced from one sample in a study of T cells in Graves' hyperthyroidism and ophthalmopathy (dated by TCRdb to the late 2010s). Library generation was performed with multiplex PCR. Data came from an Illumina HiSeq 2000. The TCR beta CDR3 regions were amplified from the RNA transcripts. The TCR CDR3 was subjected to a first round of RT-PCR using the HTBI primer set and the Qiagen OneStep RT-PCR kit. The raw public data were reprocessed by TCRdb itself: fastp quality trimming at Q25, MiXCR clonotype calling, in-frame beta chains only. Entries that share a CDR3 protein sequence are merged under the most common genes and DNA. The sample data list about 360,000 distinct CDR3 sequences, and roughly 14% of these were observed just once. Less than 25% of the sample is in the top ten clones. Sequencing input: blood. Source of these receptors: a man aged 30 to 45 with Graves' hyperthyroidism that later progressed to Graves' ophthalmopathy.

This clonotype was recorded at least ten times. V usage is TRBV2 and J usage is TRBJ2-5; D tentatively fits TRBD1 or TRBD2 (6 bases each). The CDR3 is made up of 15 amino acids. CDR1 is SNHLY, CDR2 FYNNEI, per germline. With 5 bases removed from V and 2 bases from J, the gap between germline ends came to 15 bases. Here the CDR3 reads CASSPIRGPQETQYF. In nucleotides, the CDR3 is TGTGCCAGCAGTCCTATCCGGGGGCCTCAAGAGACCCAGTACTTC.

This clonotype was seen repeatedly, ten times or more. The rearrangement links TRBV2 to TRBJ2-1; D is possibly TRBD1 (5 bases). V was pared by 5 bases and J by 9 bases, with 11 bases between. CDR1 and CDR2 from the germline V gene are SNHLY and FYNNEI. CDR3 size: 12 residues. The CDR3 DNA is TGTGCCAGCAGTCTGCAGGGCGCTGAGCAGTTCTTC. Translation gives CASSLQGAEQFF.

This clonotype was counted ten times or more. This chain connects TRBV6-5 to TRBJ2-5, with a possible D match to TRBD1 (6 bases). Germline CDR1 and CDR2: MNHEY and SVGAGI. The CDR3 extends over 17 amino acids. Trimming took 2 bases from V and 5 from J, leaving 21 bases between them. The CDR3 sequence: CASSYHLSGIQGETQYF. CDR3 nucleotide sequence: TGTGCCAGCAGTTACCACCTAAGTGGGATCCAGGGGGAGACCCAGTACTTC.

The table lists this clonotype with many counts. The gene calls are TRBV15 and TRBJ1-1, with 11 bases that match TRBD1. Germline assignment: CDR1 LNHNV and CDR2 YYDKDF (reference sequence). This CDR3 is 17 amino acids long. The V segment lost 0 bases and the J segment 10 bases; nucleotides outside the gene matches: 13. The CDR3 loop is CATSREFGQGAPGRAFF. CDR3 bases: TGTGCCACCAGCAGAGAGTTCGGACAGGGGGCGCCAGGTCGAGCTTTCTTT. Full variable domain (missing parts from reference TRBV15 and TRBJ1-1): DAMVIQNPRYQVTQFGKPVTLSCSQTLNHNVMYWYQQKSSQAPKLLFHYYDKDFNNEADTPDNFQSRRPNTSFCFLDIRSPGLGDTAMYLCATSREFGQGAPGRAFFGQGTRLTVV.

J is TRBJ2-7 and V is TRBV3-1; TRBD2 matches at 8 bases. From germline, CDR1 is LGHDT and CDR2 YNNKEL (reference sequence). The CDR3 totals 15 residues. The junction had 7 bases not matched to a gene; V was cut back by 4 bases and J by 2 bases. The CDR3 region has the DNA TGTGCCAGCAGCCCGGGGGGGACAACAGCCTACGAGCAGTACTTC. This sequence encodes CASSPGGTTAYEQYF.

J is TRBJ1-5 and V is TRBV27; D gene ambiguous. Germline V lookup: CDR1 MNHEY, CDR2 SMNVEV (reference sequence). V dropped 8 bases and J dropped 9 bases, with 20 bases sitting between them. The CDR3 runs to 14 residues. The CDR3 reads CASRPSTLFSPQHF. The CDR3 nucleotides are TGTGCCAGCCGCCCCTCCACTCTCTTTTCGCCCCAGCATTTT.

This clonotype appeared many times. V usage is TRBV2 and J usage is TRBJ2-1, with 12 nucleotides matching TRBD2. J was trimmed by 5 bases and V by 6 bases; bases with no gene match: 5. This CDR3 contains 15 residues. Germline CDR1 SNHLY, CDR2 FYNNEI. The chain's CDR3 is CASSRRLAGDNEQFF. DNA of the CDR3: TGTGCCAGCAGCCGCCGACTAGCGGGGGACAATGAGCAGTTCTTC.

This chain joins TRBV5-1 and TRBJ1-6, with 8 bases fitting TRBD1. Trimming cost V 5 bases and J 6 bases; bases outside gene matches: 4. CDR1 SGHRS and CDR2 YFSETQ come from the germline V gene. The CDR3 has 14 residues. CDR3 loop: CASRLQGANSPLHF. The CDR3 nucleotides read TGCGCCAGCAGACTTCAGGGGGCTAATTCACCCCTCCACTTT.

There are a few counts of this clonotype. The J gene is TRBJ1-5, the V gene TRBV12-3 or TRBV12-4, with 11 nucleotides matching TRBD1. Trimming at V came to 3 bases and at J to 3 bases, leaving 4 bases not matched to a gene. The CDR3 contains 16 residues. The CDR3 region is CASSFGTGGNNQPQHF. As DNA, the CDR3 is TGTGCCAGCAGTTTTGGGACAGGGGGAAACAATCAGCCCCAGCATTTT.

This clonotype was seen many times. J is TRBJ2-2 and V is TRBV7-9, with D hard to call. The germline V gene encodes CDR1 SEHNR and CDR2 FQNEAQ (reference sequence). The CDR3 spans 13 residues. V lost 3 bases to trimming and J lost 5 bases, with 7 bases between them. The CDR3 protein is CASSFSITGELFF. CDR3 bases: TGTGCCAGCAGCTTTTCGATTACCGGGGAGCTGTTTTTT.

The chain has TRBV20-1 and TRBJ2-1; 9 bases agree with TRBD2. CDR1 is DFQATT and CDR2 is SNEGSKA in the germline V gene (reference sequence). The CDR3 covers 16 residues. The V gene end was trimmed by 0 bases and the J gene end by 5 bases; junction bases not matched to a gene: 8. The CDR3 protein is CSARDLGGGADNEQFF. The CDR3 nucleotides are TGCAGTGCTAGAGATCTTGGCGGGGGGGCCGACAATGAGCAGTTCTTC.

The table lists this clonotype with many counts. The chain uses TRBV6-1 and TRBJ1-1; D gene unclear. Per the germline V gene, CDR1 is MNHNS and CDR2 is SASEGT. This CDR3 spans 14 amino acids. V was trimmed by 6 bases and J by 2 bases, leaving 13 bases between them. The CDR3 bases are TGTGCCAGCAGGCCCGAGTTAGGTAACACTGAAGCTTTCTTT. Translating gives CASRPELGNTEAFF.

CDR3 in DNA: TGTGCCAGCCGGGAGGGTAAAGAGACCCAGTACTTC. It yields the protein CASREGKETQYF. V and J are TRBV6-1 and TRBJ2-5; 8 bases are shared with TRBD2. Germline CDR1 reads MNHNS; CDR2 reads SASEGT. The CDR3 runs to 12 residues. Losses at the gene ends were 8 bases for V and 3 bases for J; bases not matched to a gene: 2.

The sample holds many counts of this clonotype. The gene calls are TRBV2 and TRBJ1-1, with no clear D. The germline CDR1 and CDR2 sequences are SNHLY and FYNNEI. Trimming stripped 3 bases from V and 3 bases from J, with 8 bases between. This CDR3 contains 13 residues. This chain's CDR3 is CASSEGGYTEAFF. The CDR3 nucleotides are TGTGCCAGCAGTGAGGGAGGGTACACTGAAGCTTTCTTT. Filled out from reference TRBV2 and TRBJ1-1, the complete variable domain reads EPEVTQTPSHQVTQMGQEVILRCVPISNHLYFYWYRQILGQKVEFLVSFYNNEISEKSEIFDDQFSVERPDGSNFTLKIRSTKLEDSAMYFCASSEGGYTEAFFGQGTRLTVV.

This clonotype was observed a handful of times. The J gene is TRBJ2-7, the V gene TRBV6-1; perhaps TRBD2 as D (6 bases). Germline-derived CDR1 and CDR2 are MNHNS and SASEGT. The CDR3 has 13 amino acids. Trimming pared 8 bases from V and 5 bases from J, leaving 16 bases between. CDR3 protein: CASSRRGTDEQYF. CDR3 coding DNA: TGTGCCAGCTCCCGCCGGGGGACCGACGAGCAGTACTTC.

This clonotype occurred many times. The gene calls are TRBV20-1 and TRBJ2-3; D gene unclear. The CDR3 loop spans 14 amino acids. The germline gives CDR1 DFQATT, CDR2 SNEGSKA (reference sequence). Trimming removed 6 bases from V and 2 bases from J, with 15 bases in between. The CDR3, as DNA: TGCAGTGCGCTTTTGAGGCCGACCACAGATACGCAGTATTTT. Translation gives CSALLRPTTDTQYF.

This clonotype turned up a few times. The V call is TRBV12-3 or TRBV12-4, the J call TRBJ1-1; tentative D call: TRBD1 (6 bases). CDR3 length: 17 residues. The V end was cut by 2 bases, the J end by 7 bases, with 23 bases between. CDR3 coding DNA: TGTGCCAGCAGTTTATCTGGAGTGGGGGGCCTCGGGAGTGAAGCTTTCTTT. The encoded protein is CASSLSGVGGLGSEAFF.

This clonotype has ten or more counts. The chain has TRBV12-3 or TRBV12-4 and TRBJ1-6, with D possibly matching TRBD1 (5 bases). Trimming shortened V by 7 bases and J by 5 bases, and 12 bases separated the two germline ends. This CDR3 has 14 residues. CDR3 DNA sequence: TGTGCCAGCAACCGGGGACGGAATAATTCACCCCTCCACTTT. This sequence encodes CASNRGRNNSPLHF.

The rearrangement uses TRBV18 and TRBJ1-3; weak D call: TRBD1 (5 bases). CDR3 length: 20 residues. V shed 3 bases and J shed 3 bases, with 27 bases lying between them. Germline assignment: CDR1 KGHSH and CDR2 LQKENI. The CDR3 is CASSPSRGLPPGDGGNTIYF. CDR3 DNA sequence: TGTGCCAGCTCACCGAGCCGGGGACTCCCTCCCGGGGATGGTGGAAACACCATATATTTT.

There are a few counts of this clonotype. The J gene is TRBJ2-1, the V gene TRBV2, with D perhaps matching TRBD1 (6 bases). CDR1 and CDR2 (germline): SNHLY, FYNNEI. Deletions cut 5 bases from V and 8 bases from J, with 13 bases between. This CDR3 region has 13 residues. The CDR3 protein is CASSYRVKHEQFF. CDR3 nucleotide sequence: TGTGCCAGCAGTTACAGGGTTAAGCATGAGCAGTTCTTC.

This clonotype was seen repeatedly, ten times or more. This chain links TRBV12-3 or TRBV12-4 with TRBJ2-1; possibly TRBD1 or TRBD2 for D (5 bases each). The CDR3 contains 13 residues. V dropped 6 bases and J dropped 8 bases, with 14 bases sitting between them. In DNA, the CDR3 is TGTGCCAGCAGCCTACTTATGGGGGATGAGCAGTTCTTC. Encoded protein: CASSLLMGDEQFF.

For the CDR3, the DNA is TGTGCCAGCAGTTTATCGAGCCAAGGTACGCAGTATTTT. It yields the protein CASSLSSQGTQYF. This chain joins TRBV28 and TRBJ2-3; D gene uncertain. This CDR3 comprises 13 residues. In germline, CDR1 is MDHEN, CDR2 SYDVKM. V lost 1 base, J lost 8 bases, and 10 bases lay in between. The full variable domain, rest sourced from reference TRBV28 and TRBJ2-3, is DVKVTQSSRYLVKRTGEKVFLECVQDMDHENMFWYRQDPGLGLRLIYFSYDVKMKEKGDIPEGYSVSREKKERFSLILESASTNQTSMYLCASSLSSQGTQYFGPGTRLTVL.

This clonotype was picked up a small number of times. This chain joins TRBV6-1 and TRBJ2-2, with TRBD1 matching over 7 bases. The CDR3 runs 14 residues. In germline, CDR1 is MNHNS, CDR2 SASEGT. The V gene end was trimmed by 4 bases and the J gene end by 1 base; junction bases not matched to a gene: 0. CDR3: CASSGDRNTGELFF. In DNA, the CDR3 is TGTGCCAGCAGTGGGGACAGGAACACCGGGGAGCTGTTTTTT.

This clonotype has a count of ten or more. The chain recombines TRBV28 with TRBJ1-5; tentative D call: TRBD1 (6 bases). In germline, CDR1 is MDHEN, CDR2 SYDVKM. Trimming pared 3 bases from V and 4 bases from J, leaving 10 bases between. The CDR3 length is 14 residues. DNA for the CDR3: TGTGCCAGCAGTTTCGGACAGTATAATCAGCCCCAGCATTTT. Its protein product is CASSFGQYNQPQHF.

This clonotype was detected many times. This chain connects TRBV7-9 to TRBJ1-3, with D possibly being TRBD1 (5 bases). The CDR3 is made up of 14 amino acids. V gave up 5 bases and J gave up 7 bases, with 15 bases separating them. CDR1 SEHNR and CDR2 FQNEAQ come from the germline V gene (reference sequence). The CDR3 spells CASSPDSGGNTIYF. Here the CDR3 DNA reads TGTGCCAGCAGCCCAGACAGCGGTGGGAACACCATATATTTT. Looking up the rest from reference TRBV7-9 and TRBJ1-3 gives the full variable domain: DTGVSQNPRHKITKRGQNVTFRCDPISEHNRLYWYRQTLGQGPEFLTYFQNEAQLEKSRLLSDRFSAERPKGSFSTLEIQRTEQGDSAMYLCASSPDSGGNTIYFGEGSWLTVV.

This clonotype occurred a few times. The chain combines TRBV4-1 with TRBJ2-5, with D possibly being TRBD1 or TRBD2 (6 bases each). The V end was cut by 1 base, the J end by 5 bases, with 17 bases between. The CDR3 contains 16 residues. Germline values: CDR1 MGHRA, CDR2 YSYEKL. Written as DNA, the CDR3 is TGCGCCAGCAGCCAAGCCTTTGGGGGGCGATTGGAGACCCAGTACTTC. This translates into CASSQAFGGRLETQYF.

A few counts support this clonotype. The rearrangement uses TRBV6-1 and TRBJ2-4; D possibly uses TRBD1 or TRBD2 (5 bases each). Germline CDR1 and CDR2: MNHNS and SASEGT. Trimming shortened V by 5 bases and J by 8 bases, and 31 bases separated the two germline ends. The CDR3 has 19 amino acids. The CDR3 spells CASSYRALETASGSDIQYF. The DNA of the CDR3 is TGTGCCAGCAGTTATAGGGCTCTGGAGACAGCCTCGGGATCGGACATTCAGTACTTC.

In its sample, this clonotype was seen many times. The chain links TRBV20-1 to TRBJ1-2; D perhaps matches TRBD1 (5 bases). CDR1 DFQATT and CDR2 SNEGSKA come from the germline V gene (reference sequence). Trimming shortened V by 2 bases and J by 6 bases, and 16 bases separated the two germline ends. This CDR3 is built from 14 residues. The CDR3 here is CSARSRGNLDGYTF. DNA for the CDR3: TGCAGTGCTAGATCCCGGGGGAACCTTGATGGCTACACCTTC.

The chain employs TRBV4-2 and TRBJ1-4; perhaps TRBD1 as D (5 bases). The V and J ends lost 4 bases and 7 bases respectively, with 19 bases between them. The germline gives CDR1 LGHNA, CDR2 YNFKEQ. The CDR3 spans 16 residues. Here the CDR3 reads CASSPQVLSGREKLFF. As DNA, the CDR3 is TGTGCCAGCAGCCCACAAGTTCTATCGGGACGTGAAAAACTGTTTTTT.